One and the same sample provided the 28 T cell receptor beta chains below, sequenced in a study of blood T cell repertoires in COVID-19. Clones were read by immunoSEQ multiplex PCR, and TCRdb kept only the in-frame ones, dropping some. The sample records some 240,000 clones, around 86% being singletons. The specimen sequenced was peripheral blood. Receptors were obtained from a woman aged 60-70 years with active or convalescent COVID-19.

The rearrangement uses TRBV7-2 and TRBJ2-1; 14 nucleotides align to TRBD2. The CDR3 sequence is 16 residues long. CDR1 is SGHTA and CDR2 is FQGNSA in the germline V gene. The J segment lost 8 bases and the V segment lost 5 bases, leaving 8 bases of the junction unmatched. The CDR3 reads CASSRRLAGGTYEQFF. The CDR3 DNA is TGTGCCAGCAGCCGTAGACTAGCGGGGGGGACCTATGAGCAGTTCTTC.

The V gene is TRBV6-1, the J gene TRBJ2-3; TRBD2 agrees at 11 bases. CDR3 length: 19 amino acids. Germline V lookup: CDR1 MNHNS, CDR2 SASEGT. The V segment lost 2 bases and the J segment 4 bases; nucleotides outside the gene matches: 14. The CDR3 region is CASSEFGTSGGAGSDTQYF. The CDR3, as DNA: TGTGCCAGCAGTGAATTTGGTACTAGCGGGGGCGCCGGGTCAGATACGCAGTATTTT.

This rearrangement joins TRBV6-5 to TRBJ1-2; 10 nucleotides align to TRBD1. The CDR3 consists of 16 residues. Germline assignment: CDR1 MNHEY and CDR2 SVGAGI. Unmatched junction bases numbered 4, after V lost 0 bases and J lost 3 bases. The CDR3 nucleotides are TGTGCCAGCAGTTACTCGACAGGGGGCGTCGACTATGGCTACACCTTC. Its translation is CASSYSTGGVDYGYTF.

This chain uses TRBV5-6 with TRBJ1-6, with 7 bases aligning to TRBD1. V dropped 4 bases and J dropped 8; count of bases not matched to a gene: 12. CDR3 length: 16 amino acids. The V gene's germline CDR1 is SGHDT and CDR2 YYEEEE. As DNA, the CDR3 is TGTGCCAGCAGCGTGGGGAGTAGGGACAGATATTCACCCCTCCACTTT. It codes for CASSVGSRDRYSPLHF. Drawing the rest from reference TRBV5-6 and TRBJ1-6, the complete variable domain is DAGVTQSPTHLIKTRGQQVTLRCSPKSGHDTVSWYQQALGQGPQFIFQYYEEEERQRGNFPDRFSGHQFPNYSSELNVNALLLGDSALYLCASSVGSRDRYSPLHFGNGTRLTVT.

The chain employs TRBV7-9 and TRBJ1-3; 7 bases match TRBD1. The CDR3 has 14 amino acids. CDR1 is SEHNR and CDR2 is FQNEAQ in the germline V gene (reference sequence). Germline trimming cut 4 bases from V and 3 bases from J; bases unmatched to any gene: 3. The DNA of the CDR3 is TGTGCCAGCAGCTCCACAGGGGATGGAAACACCATATATTTT. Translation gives CASSSTGDGNTIYF.

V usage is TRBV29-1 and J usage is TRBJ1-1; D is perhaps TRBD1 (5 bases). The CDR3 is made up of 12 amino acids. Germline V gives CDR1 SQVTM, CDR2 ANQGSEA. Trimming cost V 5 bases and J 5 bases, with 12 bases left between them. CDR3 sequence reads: CSVPHGGTEAFF. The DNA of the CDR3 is TGCAGCGTTCCACACGGGGGGACTGAAGCTTTCTTT.

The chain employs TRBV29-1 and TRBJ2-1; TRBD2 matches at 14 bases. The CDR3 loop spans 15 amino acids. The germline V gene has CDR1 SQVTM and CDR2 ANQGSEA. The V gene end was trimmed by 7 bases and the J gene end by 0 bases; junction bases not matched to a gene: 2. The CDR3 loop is CSAGTSGSSYNEQFF. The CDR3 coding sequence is TGCAGCGCTGGGACTAGCGGGAGCTCCTACAATGAGCAGTTCTTC.

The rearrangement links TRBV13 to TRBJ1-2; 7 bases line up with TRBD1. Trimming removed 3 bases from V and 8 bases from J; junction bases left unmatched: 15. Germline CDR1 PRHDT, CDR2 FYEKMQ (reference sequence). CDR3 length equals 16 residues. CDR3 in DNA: TGTGCCAGCAGCTTTAACAGGGGCCAAGGGGAAAAAGGCTACACCTTC. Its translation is CASSFNRGQGEKGYTF.

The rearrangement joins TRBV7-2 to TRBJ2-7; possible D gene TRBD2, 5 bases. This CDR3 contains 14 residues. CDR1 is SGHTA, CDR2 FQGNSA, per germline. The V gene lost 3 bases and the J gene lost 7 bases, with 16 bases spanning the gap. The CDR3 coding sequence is TGTGCCAGCAGCTTCGGCGAGCGGATCGGGGAGCAGTACTTC. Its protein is CASSFGERIGEQYF.

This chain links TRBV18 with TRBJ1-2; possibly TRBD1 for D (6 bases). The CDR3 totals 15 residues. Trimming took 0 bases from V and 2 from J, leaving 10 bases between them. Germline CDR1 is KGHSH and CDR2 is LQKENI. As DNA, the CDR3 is TGTGCCAGCTCACCACCCTCGACAGGAAACTATGGCTACACCTTC. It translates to CASSPPSTGNYGYTF.

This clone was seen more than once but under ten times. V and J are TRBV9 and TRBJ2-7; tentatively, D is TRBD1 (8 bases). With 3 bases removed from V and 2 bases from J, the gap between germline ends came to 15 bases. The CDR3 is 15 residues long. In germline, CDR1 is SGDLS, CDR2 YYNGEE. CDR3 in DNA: TGTGCCAGCAGCGCCAGCGGGGACAGGCCCTACGAGCAGTACTTC. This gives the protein CASSASGDRPYEQYF.

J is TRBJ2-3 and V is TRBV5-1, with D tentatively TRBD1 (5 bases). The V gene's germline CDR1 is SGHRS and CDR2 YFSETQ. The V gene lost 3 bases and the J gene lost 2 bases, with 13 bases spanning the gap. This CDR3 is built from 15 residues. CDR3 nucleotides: TGCGCCAGCAGCTCCCGACAGCGACCCACAGATACGCAGTATTTT. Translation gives CASSSRQRPTDTQYF.

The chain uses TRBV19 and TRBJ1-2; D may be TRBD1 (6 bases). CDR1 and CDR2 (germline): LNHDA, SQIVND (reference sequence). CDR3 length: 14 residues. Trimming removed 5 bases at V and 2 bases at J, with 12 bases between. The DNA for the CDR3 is TGTGCCAGTAGTTTCGGGACAAACAACTATGGCTACACCTTC. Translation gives CASSFGTNNYGYTF.

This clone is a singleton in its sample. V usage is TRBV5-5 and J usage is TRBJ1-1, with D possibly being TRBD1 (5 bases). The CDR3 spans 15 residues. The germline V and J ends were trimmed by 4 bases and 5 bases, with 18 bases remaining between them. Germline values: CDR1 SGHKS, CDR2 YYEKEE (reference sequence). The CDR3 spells CASSATRVEGTEAFF. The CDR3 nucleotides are TGTGCCAGCAGCGCTACCAGGGTAGAAGGGACTGAAGCTTTCTTT.

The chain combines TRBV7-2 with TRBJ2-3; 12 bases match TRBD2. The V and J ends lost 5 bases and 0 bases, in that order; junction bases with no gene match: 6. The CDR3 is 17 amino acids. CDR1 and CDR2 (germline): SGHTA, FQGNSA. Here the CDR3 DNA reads TGTGCCAGCAGCCCCGGACTAGCGGGGTGGAGCACAGATACGCAGTATTTT. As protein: CASSPGLAGWSTDTQYF. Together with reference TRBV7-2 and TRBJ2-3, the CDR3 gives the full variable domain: GAGVSQSPSNKVTEKGKDVELRCDPISGHTALYWYRQSLGQGLEFLIYFQGNSAPDKSGLPSDRFSAERTGGSVSTLTIQRTQQEDSAVYLCASSPGLAGWSTDTQYFGPGTRLTVL.

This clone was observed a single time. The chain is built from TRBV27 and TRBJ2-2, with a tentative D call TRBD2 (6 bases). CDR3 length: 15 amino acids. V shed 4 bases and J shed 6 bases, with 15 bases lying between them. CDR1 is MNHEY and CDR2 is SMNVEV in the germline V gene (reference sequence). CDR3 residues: CASSYGGGWAGELFF. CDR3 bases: TGTGCCAGCAGTTATGGGGGAGGATGGGCCGGGGAGCTGTTTTTT.

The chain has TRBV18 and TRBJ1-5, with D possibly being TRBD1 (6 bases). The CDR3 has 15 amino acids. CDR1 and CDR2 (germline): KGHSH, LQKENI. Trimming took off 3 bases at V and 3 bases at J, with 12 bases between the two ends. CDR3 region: CASSPVAGVNQPQHF. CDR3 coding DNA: TGTGCCAGCTCACCTGTGGCAGGGGTCAATCAGCCCCAGCATTTT.

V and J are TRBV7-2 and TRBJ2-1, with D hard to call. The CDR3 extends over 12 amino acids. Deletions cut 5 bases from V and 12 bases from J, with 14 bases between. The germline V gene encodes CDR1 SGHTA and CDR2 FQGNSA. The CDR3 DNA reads TGTGCCAGCAGCCCCCGAGCCGGCGGGCAGTTCTTC. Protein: CASSPRAGGQFF.

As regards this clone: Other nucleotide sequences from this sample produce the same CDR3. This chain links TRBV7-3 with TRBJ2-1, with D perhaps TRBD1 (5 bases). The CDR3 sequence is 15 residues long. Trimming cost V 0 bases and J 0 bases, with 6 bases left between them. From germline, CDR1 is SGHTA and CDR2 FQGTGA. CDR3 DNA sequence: TGTGCCAGCAGCTTAACAGGGGACTCCTACAATGAGCAGTTCTTC. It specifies CASSLTGDSYNEQFF. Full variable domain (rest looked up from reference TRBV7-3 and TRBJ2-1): GAGVSQTPSNKVTEKGKYVELRCDPISGHTALYWYRQSLGQGPEFLIYFQGTGAADDSGLPNDRFFAVRPEGSVSTLKIQRTERGDSAVYLCASSLTGDSYNEQFFGPGTRLTVL.

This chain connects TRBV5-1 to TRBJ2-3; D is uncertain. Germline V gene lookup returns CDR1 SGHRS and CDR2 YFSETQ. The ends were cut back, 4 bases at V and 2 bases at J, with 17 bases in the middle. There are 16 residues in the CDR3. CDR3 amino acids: CASSTRSLSATDTQYF. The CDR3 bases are TGCGCCAGCAGCACCCGTAGCCTATCGGCCACAGATACGCAGTATTTT.

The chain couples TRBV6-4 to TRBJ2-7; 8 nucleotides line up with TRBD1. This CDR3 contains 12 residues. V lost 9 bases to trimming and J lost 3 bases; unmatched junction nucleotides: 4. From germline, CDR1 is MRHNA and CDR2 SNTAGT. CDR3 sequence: CARQGVVYEQYF. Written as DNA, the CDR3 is TGTGCCAGACAGGGGGTGGTCTACGAGCAGTACTTC.

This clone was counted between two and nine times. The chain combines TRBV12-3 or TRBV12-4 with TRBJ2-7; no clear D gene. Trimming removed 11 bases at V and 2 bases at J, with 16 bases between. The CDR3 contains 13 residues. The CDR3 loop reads CAGPDRTPYEQYF. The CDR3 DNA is TGTGCCGGGCCCGACCGAACACCCTACGAGCAGTACTTC.

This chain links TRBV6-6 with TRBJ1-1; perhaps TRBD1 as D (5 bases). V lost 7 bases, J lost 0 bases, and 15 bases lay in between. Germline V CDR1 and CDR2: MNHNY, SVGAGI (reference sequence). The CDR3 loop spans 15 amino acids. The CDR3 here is CASTTDTPMNTEAFF. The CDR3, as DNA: TGTGCCAGCACCACGGACACTCCTATGAACACTGAAGCTTTCTTT.

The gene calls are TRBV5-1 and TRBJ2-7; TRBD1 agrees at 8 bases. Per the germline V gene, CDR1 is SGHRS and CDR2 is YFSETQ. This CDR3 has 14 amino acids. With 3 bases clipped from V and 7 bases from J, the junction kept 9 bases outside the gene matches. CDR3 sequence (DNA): TGCGCCAGCAGCTGGAAAAACGGACAGGGAGAGCAGTACTTC. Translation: CASSWKNGQGEQYF.

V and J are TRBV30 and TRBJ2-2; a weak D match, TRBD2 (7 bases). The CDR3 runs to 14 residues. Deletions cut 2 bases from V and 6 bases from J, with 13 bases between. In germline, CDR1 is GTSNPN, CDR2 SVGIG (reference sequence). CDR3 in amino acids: CAWSWGGAPGELFF. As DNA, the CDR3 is TGTGCCTGGAGTTGGGGGGGGGCCCCCGGGGAGCTGTTTTTT.

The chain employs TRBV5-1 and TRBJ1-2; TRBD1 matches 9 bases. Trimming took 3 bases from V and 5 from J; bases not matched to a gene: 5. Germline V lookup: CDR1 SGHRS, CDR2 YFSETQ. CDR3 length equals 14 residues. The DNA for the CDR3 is TGCGCCAGCAGCTCGCCCGGGACAGGGTATGGCTACACCTTC. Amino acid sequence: CASSSPGTGYGYTF.

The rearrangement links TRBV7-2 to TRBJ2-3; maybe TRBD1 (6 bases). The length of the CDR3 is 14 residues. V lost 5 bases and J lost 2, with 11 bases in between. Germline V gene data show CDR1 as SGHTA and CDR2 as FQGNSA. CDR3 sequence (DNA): TGTGCCAGCAGCCCTACAGGGATCACAGATACGCAGTATTTT. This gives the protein CASSPTGITDTQYF.

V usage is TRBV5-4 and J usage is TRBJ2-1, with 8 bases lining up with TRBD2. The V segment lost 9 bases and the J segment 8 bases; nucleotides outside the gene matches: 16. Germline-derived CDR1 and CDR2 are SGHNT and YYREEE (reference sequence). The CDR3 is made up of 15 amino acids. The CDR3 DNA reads TGTGCCACCCAACCCCCGGGGGGGCGCTTCCATGAGCAGTTCTTC. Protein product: CATQPPGGRFHEQFF.